This entry lists 13 T cell receptor beta chains sequenced from one sample in a study of T cells after yellow fever vaccination. TCRdb ran MiXCR on the 5' RACE reads and lists one entry per CDR3 protein. The sample contains about 300,000 distinct CDR3 sequences, approximately 10% of which appear only once. The sequencing here drew on CD4+ T cells sorted from PBMCs, taken 5 days after the yellow fever booster vaccination. The receptors were sampled from a young man who received the YFV17D yellow fever vaccine.

This clonotype was detected ten times or more. The chain combines TRBV10-3 with TRBJ2-7; D remains unclear. Trimming took off 3 bases at V and 2 bases at J, with 8 bases between the two ends. This CDR3 has 13 amino acids. Germline V gene lookup returns CDR1 ENHRY and CDR2 SYGVKD. In DNA form, the CDR3 reads TGTGCCATCAGTGACGTTAAGGCCTACGAGCAGTACTTC. Protein: CAISDVKAYEQYF.

This clonotype showed up just a few times. The chain has TRBV27 and TRBJ1-5, with a tentative D call TRBD1 (5 bases). The V end lost 7 bases, the J end lost 0 bases, and 13 bases lay between the germline ends. Looked up from germline, CDR1 is MNHEY and CDR2 is SMNVEV (reference sequence). The CDR3 length is 15 residues. The CDR3: CASKKQVLSNQPQHF. CDR3 nucleotide sequence: TGTGCCAGCAAGAAACAGGTCCTTAGCAATCAGCCCCAGCATTTT.

This clonotype came up a few times. This chain links TRBV9 with TRBJ1-1, with 8 nucleotides matching TRBD1. CDR1 and CDR2 (germline): SGDLS, YYNGEE. V lost 0 bases to trimming and J lost 4 bases; unmatched junction nucleotides: 5. The CDR3 extends over 15 amino acids. The CDR3 reads CASSVEQGGRTEAFF. The CDR3 nucleotides are TGTGCCAGCAGCGTAGAACAGGGGGGGCGCACTGAAGCTTTCTTT.

This clonotype was counted many times. The junction and the germline gene differ at one end; a read error may be behind it. This chain joins TRBV7-3 and TRBJ2-1; 7 bases match TRBD2. The CDR3 sequence is 15 residues long. Germline assignment: CDR1 SGHTA and CDR2 FQGTGA. DNA for the CDR3: TGTGCCAGCAGCTTAACGGGACTGACTAGCCCCAGCCCCGTTTTC. As protein: CASSLTGLTSPSPVF. Looking up the rest from reference TRBV7-3 and TRBJ2-1 gives the full variable domain: GAGVSQTPSNKVTEKGKYVELRCDPISGHTALYWYRQSLGQGPEFLIYFQGTGAADDSGLPNDRFFAVRPEGSVSTLKIQRTERGDSAVYLCASSLTGLTSPSPVFGPGTRLTVL.

V is TRBV7-2 and J is TRBJ1-5; D unresolved. CDR3 length equals 15 residues. Germline CDR1 and CDR2: SGHTA and FQGNSA. V lost 5 bases, J lost 0 bases, and 11 bases lay in between. DNA for the CDR3: TGTGCCAGCAGCCCCGAGTCCGGTAGCAATCAGCCCCAGCATTTT. Its protein is CASSPESGSNQPQHF.

This clonotype was seen ten or more times. The chain combines TRBV11-2 with TRBJ2-3; D tentatively reads TRBD1 or TRBD2 (5 bases each). Germline V CDR1 and CDR2: SGHAT, FQNNGV. The CDR3 extends over 16 amino acids. Trimming left V 5 bases short and J 2 bases short, with 17 bases between. As DNA, the CDR3 is TGTGCCAGCAGCCGAGGGGCGGATACTCTCACAGATACGCAGTATTTT. It yields the protein CASSRGADTLTDTQYF.

This clonotype came up a few times. V gene TRBV5-6 combines with J gene TRBJ1-1, with 9 bases that match TRBD1. Germline trimming cut 0 bases from V and 4 bases from J; bases unmatched to any gene: 10. This CDR3 is 17 amino acids long. In germline, CDR1 is SGHDT, CDR2 YYEEEE. For the CDR3, the DNA is TGTGCCAGCAGCTTGGGAGGGACAGGGTATGAGGTCACTGAAGCTTTCTTT. It encodes CASSLGGTGYEVTEAFF. The complete variable domain, with remaining parts taken from reference TRBV5-6 and TRBJ1-1, reads DAGVTQSPTHLIKTRGQQVTLRCSPKSGHDTVSWYQQALGQGPQFIFQYYEEEERQRGNFPDRFSGHQFPNYSSELNVNALLLGDSALYLCASSLGGTGYEVTEAFFGQGTRLTVV.

This clonotype was seen more than once but under ten times. V and J are TRBV20-1 and TRBJ2-2, with 9 positions matching TRBD1. The trim removed 3 bases at V and 7 bases at J, leaving 9 bases unmatched. Germline-derived CDR1 and CDR2 are DFQATT and SNEGSKA (reference sequence). The CDR3 runs 15 residues. The CDR3 DNA follows: TGCAGTGCTAGTGATTACAGGGGGCGCGGCGGGGAGCTGTTTTTT. Protein: CSASDYRGRGGELFF.

Note on this clonotype: Germline is not matched at one junction end, which may reflect a read error. The chain joins TRBV12-3 or TRBV12-4 to TRBJ2-3; D may correspond to TRBD1 or TRBD2 (5 bases each). This CDR3 has 13 residues. The CDR3 bases are TGTGCCAGCAGTCTTACGGGGCCAGGGAAGCAGGGATTT. Its translation is CASSLTGPGKQGF.

This clonotype was observed a few times. The chain combines TRBV10-3 with TRBJ1-5; D possibly corresponds to TRBD1 (6 bases). CDR1 and CDR2 from the germline V gene are ENHRY and SYGVKD. The V and J ends lost 0 bases and 5 bases respectively, with 8 bases between them. This CDR3 is built from 14 residues. This chain's CDR3 is CAISESTGDQPQHF. CDR3 sequence (DNA): TGTGCCATCAGTGAGTCGACAGGAGATCAGCCCCAGCATTTT.

This clonotype was observed a few times. The V gene is TRBV18, the J gene TRBJ2-4; tentatively, D is TRBD1 or TRBD2 (5 bases each). This CDR3 is built from 16 residues. V dropped 2 bases and J dropped 0 bases, with 11 bases sitting between them. Per germline, CDR1 KGHSH and CDR2 LQKENI. The CDR3, as DNA: TGTGCCAGCTCACCAGGGACGGAGATAGCCAAAAACATTCAGTACTTC. It encodes CASSPGTEIAKNIQYF.

This sequence joins TRBV6-6 and TRBJ1-2; possible D gene TRBD1, 6 bases. The CDR3 spans 15 residues. CDR1 is MNHNY and CDR2 is SVGAGI in the germline V gene (reference sequence). V lost 5 bases, J lost 6 bases, and 19 bases lay in between. The CDR3 nucleotides are TGTGCCAGCAGTCCCACAACAGGGACGTGGGATGGCTACACCTTC. It specifies CASSPTTGTWDGYTF.

This clonotype was seen once. The chain carries TRBV4-3 and TRBJ2-3; 7 positions agree with TRBD2. The ends lost 8 bases at V and 0 bases at J; junction bases unmatched: 5. The CDR3 has 14 amino acids. Germline assignment: CDR1 LGHNA and CDR2 YSLEER. CDR3 bases: TGCGCCAGCGCCCTAGCGGCCAGCACAGATACGCAGTATTTT. It encodes CASALAASTDTQYF.